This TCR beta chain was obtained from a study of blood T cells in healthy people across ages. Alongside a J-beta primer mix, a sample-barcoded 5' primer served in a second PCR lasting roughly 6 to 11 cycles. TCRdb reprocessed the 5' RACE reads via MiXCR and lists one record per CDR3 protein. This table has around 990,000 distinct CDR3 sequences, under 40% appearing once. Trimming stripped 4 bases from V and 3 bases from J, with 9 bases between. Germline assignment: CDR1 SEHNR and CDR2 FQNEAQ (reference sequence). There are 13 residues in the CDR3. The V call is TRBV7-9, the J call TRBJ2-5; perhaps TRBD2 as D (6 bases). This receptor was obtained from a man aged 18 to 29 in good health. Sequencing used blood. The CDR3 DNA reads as TGTGCCAGCAGCTGGGGACTGAAAGAGACCCAGTACTTC. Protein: CASSWGLKETQYF. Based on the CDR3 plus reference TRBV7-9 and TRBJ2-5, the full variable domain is DTGVSQNPRHKITKRGQNVTFRCDPISEHNRLYWYRQTLGQGPEFLTYFQNEAQLEKSRLLSDRFSAERPKGSFSTLEIQRTEQGDSAMYLCASSWGLKETQYFGPGTRLLVL.